The clone carrying this T cell receptor beta chain was detected only once. Antigen unknown. The data were taken from a study of T cell responses to AZD1222 COVID-19 vaccine. Points from the study as a whole: The donor cohort was predominantly white British with a female majority, and clonal diversity may have been underestimated. Scientists sampled the repertoires only once the peak T cell response had passed. CD4 TCRs covered the whole spike, strongest at regions 160-218 and 743-854.

In germline, CDR1 is KGHDR, CDR2 SFDVKD. The V and J ends lost 2 bases and 6 bases respectively, with 17 bases between them. The CDR3 is 16 residues long. Method: immunoSEQ multiplex PCR; TCRdb's copy keeps in-frame clones and lacks some. The sample yields 80,000 to 100,000 clones, roughly 88% seen once. The input for sequencing was peripheral blood, taken on day 0 of AZD1222 vaccination. This TCR derives from an adult in good health. The chain links TRBV24-1 to TRBJ2-3, with TRBD2 as a possible D gene (5 bases). The CDR3 DNA sequence: TGTGCCACCAGTGATTCGCTTTTACGGGATATGGATACGCAGTATTTT. As protein: CATSDSLLRDMDTQYF.